These 27 T cell receptor beta chains originate from one sample sequenced in a study of blood T cell repertoires in COVID-19. Method: immunoSEQ multiplex PCR; TCRdb's copy keeps in-frame clones and lacks some. The data show some 290,000 clones, around 92% seen once. Sample: peripheral blood. The receptors were gathered from a woman under 40 with COVID-19, enrolled during active disease.

This clone was observed once. The V call is TRBV2, the J call TRBJ1-3; D remains unclear. Germline V gene lookup returns CDR1 SNHLY and CDR2 FYNNEI. This CDR3 is built from 13 residues. The ends were cut back, 7 bases at V and 0 bases at J, with 7 bases in the middle. The CDR3 sequence: CASNPGSGNTIYF. In DNA form, the CDR3 reads TGTGCCAGCAATCCAGGCTCTGGAAACACCATATATTTT.

CDR3 sequence reads: CASSFEVAKNIQYF. The CDR3 coding sequence is TGCGCCAGCAGCTTTGAGGTAGCCAAAAACATTCAGTACTTC. The rearrangement uses TRBV5-1 and TRBJ2-4, with D uncertain. The CDR3 has 14 residues. The germline V gene has CDR1 SGHRS and CDR2 YFSETQ. The germline V and J ends were trimmed by 2 bases and 0 bases, with 6 bases remaining between them.

This rearrangement joins TRBV11-1 to TRBJ1-2; D not certain. CDR1 is SGHAT, CDR2 FQDESV, per germline (reference sequence). V lost 0 bases, J lost 8 bases, and 10 bases lay in between. The CDR3 consists of 13 residues. The chain's CDR3 is CASSLAPNQGYTF. In DNA form, the CDR3 reads TGTGCCAGCAGCTTAGCGCCCAACCAGGGCTACACCTTC.

V usage is TRBV10-3 and J usage is TRBJ1-6, with D possibly being TRBD1 (5 bases). V was shortened by 2 bases and J by 0 bases, with 5 bases between the two germline ends. Germline CDR1 is ENHRY and CDR2 is SYGVKD. There are 15 residues in the CDR3. CDR3 in amino acids: CAISEGASYNSPLHF. CDR3 DNA: TGTGCCATCAGTGAGGGGGCCTCCTATAATTCACCCCTCCACTTT.

This chain uses TRBV3-1 (or the pseudogene TRBV3-2) with TRBJ1-5, with a weak D call TRBD1 (6 bases). Germline V CDR1 and CDR2: LGHDT, YNNKEL (reference sequence). V lost 1 base to trimming and J lost 6 bases, with 10 bases between them. This CDR3 spans 14 amino acids. This CDR3 is CASSQGGTSQPQHF. CDR3 coding DNA: TGTGCCAGCAGCCAAGGAGGGACAAGTCAGCCCCAGCATTTT.

The rearrangement joins TRBV19 to TRBJ1-1, with 10 bases aligning to TRBD1. CDR1 and CDR2 from the germline V gene are LNHDA and SQIVND (reference sequence). This CDR3 is built from 16 residues. The V segment lost 7 bases and the J segment 1 base; nucleotides outside the gene matches: 9. The CDR3 DNA reads as TGTGCCAGTAATTTTGGGACAGGGGCGTCGAACACTGAAGCTTTCTTT. Its translation: CASNFGTGASNTEAFF.

A word on this clone: A read error may produce the germline difference seen at one junction end. The rearrangement links TRBV7-8 to TRBJ1-1; TRBD1 might be the D (6 bases). The CDR3 is made up of 15 amino acids. The germline V gene encodes CDR1 SGHVS and CDR2 FQNEAQ. In DNA form, the CDR3 reads TGTGCCAGCAGCATAGCCGGGGGGCGGAACACTGAAGCTTTCTTT. Its translation is CASSIAGGRNTEAFF.

The rearrangement uses TRBV2 and TRBJ1-5, with D possibly matching TRBD1 (6 bases). V was cut by 2 bases and J by 5 bases, with 10 bases left in between. CDR1 SNHLY and CDR2 FYNNEI come from the germline V gene. The length of the CDR3 is 14 residues. The CDR3 is CASSEQGTDQPQHF. The CDR3 DNA sequence: TGTGCCAGCAGTGAACAGGGGACCGATCAGCCCCAGCATTTT.

This clone has only a few counts. Other DNA sequences in this sample translate to the same CDR3. The chain has TRBV10-3 and TRBJ1-5, with D possibly TRBD1 on 6 matching bases. There are 13 residues in the CDR3. V was pared by 4 bases and J by 7 bases, with 11 bases between. Germline values: CDR1 ENHRY, CDR2 SYGVKD. The CDR3 reads CAISGGGGQPQHF. Written as DNA, the CDR3 is TGTGCCATCAGTGGGGGGGGCGGACAGCCCCAGCATTTT.

J is TRBJ2-1 and V is TRBV4-1, with D tentatively TRBD2 (7 bases). Per germline, CDR1 MGHRA and CDR2 YSYEKL. The CDR3 has 14 residues. The V end lost 4 bases, the J end lost 6 bases, and 13 bases lay between the germline ends. CDR3 sequence: CASSPKGGVNEQFF. For the CDR3, the DNA is TGCGCCAGCAGCCCCAAGGGGGGGGTCAATGAGCAGTTCTTC.

The CDR3 loop reads CASSPQRTSYEQYF. DNA of the CDR3: TGTGCCAGCTCACCACAAAGGACATCGTACGAGCAGTACTTC. This chain joins TRBV18 and TRBJ2-7; tentatively, D is TRBD1 (5 bases). The V end was cut by 1 base, the J end by 4 bases, with 11 bases between. The CDR3 runs to 14 residues. The V gene's germline CDR1 is KGHSH and CDR2 LQKENI.

This clone was found once. The J gene is TRBJ1-1, the V gene TRBV6-5; D not certain. Trimming cost V 2 bases and J 4 bases, with 8 bases left between them. The CDR3 loop spans 13 amino acids. Per the germline V gene, CDR1 is MNHEY and CDR2 is SVGAGI. This chain's CDR3 is CASSYLQLTEAFF. Written as DNA, the CDR3 is TGTGCCAGCAGTTACCTACAGCTCACTGAAGCTTTCTTT.

CDR3 sequence: CATSDPHGTGGKGGYTF. CDR3 in DNA: TGTGCCACCAGTGATCCGCACGGGACAGGGGGAAAAGGCGGCTACACCTTC. The chain uses TRBV24-1 and TRBJ1-2; TRBD1 aligns across 11 bases. V gave up 3 bases and J gave up 8 bases; unmatched junction bases: 13. This CDR3 has 17 residues. Germline CDR1 reads KGHDR; CDR2 reads SFDVKD.

V and J are TRBV11-3 and TRBJ1-4, with a possible D match to TRBD1 (6 bases). V lost 5 bases and J 4 bases, leaving 17 bases between the germline ends. Per the germline V gene, CDR1 is SGHNT and CDR2 is YENEEA. There are 16 residues in the CDR3. In DNA, the CDR3 is TGTGCCAGCAGCCCCTGTAGTTGCAGGGGTAATGAAAAACTGTTTTTT. Translated, it gives CASSPCSCRGNEKLFF.

The chain joins TRBV7-9 to TRBJ1-6, with a tentative D call TRBD1 (6 bases). CDR1 is SEHNR and CDR2 is FQNEAQ in the germline V gene (reference sequence). This CDR3 has 14 residues. V was shortened by 5 bases and J by 6 bases, with 11 bases between the two germline ends. CDR3 nucleotides: TGTGCCAGCAGCGAGGGACAAGTTAATTCACCCCTCCACTTT. Translated, it gives CASSEGQVNSPLHF.

The gene calls are TRBV7-2 and TRBJ1-5; D gene uncertain. V was clipped by 3 bases and J by 6 bases, with 6 bases between them. CDR3 length: 12 amino acids. The germline V gene encodes CDR1 SGHTA and CDR2 FQGNSA. The CDR3 DNA sequence: TGTGCCAGCAGCTTCGGGGTTCAGCCCCAGCATTTT. It codes for CASSFGVQPQHF.

This clone was found once. V gene TRBV19 combines with J gene TRBJ1-5; weak D call: TRBD1 (5 bases). This CDR3 is 17 amino acids long. Germline V CDR1 and CDR2: LNHDA, SQIVND (reference sequence). V lost 5 bases, J lost 4 bases, and 21 bases lay in between. CDR3 DNA sequence: TGTGCCAGTAGTCCCGAGACCCTTCACAGGATTAATCAGCCCCAGCATTTT. Its protein is CASSPETLHRINQPQHF.

The rearrangement uses TRBV15 and TRBJ2-2; possibly TRBD1 for D (6 bases). The germline V gene has CDR1 LNHNV and CDR2 YYDKDF (reference sequence). Trimming shortened V by 5 bases and J by 4 bases, and 17 bases separated the two germline ends. CDR3 size: 16 residues. CDR3 sequence (DNA): TGTGCCACCAGCCCACTGAGAGGCAGGGGCACCGGGGAGCTGTTTTTT. Translating gives CATSPLRGRGTGELFF.

CDR3 loop: CASSLGISQETQYF. DNA for the CDR3: TGTGCCAGCAGCTTAGGGATCTCTCAGGAGACCCAGTACTTC. J is TRBJ2-5 and V is TRBV13; D gene ambiguous. Germline loops: CDR1 PRHDT, CDR2 FYEKMQ (reference sequence). The germline V and J ends were trimmed by 0 bases and 5 bases, with 10 bases remaining between them. The CDR3 contains 14 residues.

This clone appeared a single time. The rearrangement links TRBV28 to TRBJ2-7; the D gene is possibly TRBD2 (6 bases). From germline, CDR1 is MDHEN and CDR2 SYDVKM. The V end was cut by 5 bases, the J end by 3 bases, with 14 bases between. The CDR3 runs to 14 residues. The CDR3 coding sequence is TGTGCCAGCAGTCCCGGGTCGCGGGGCTACGAGCAGTACTTC. Translating it yields CASSPGSRGYEQYF.

The rearrangement links TRBV19 to TRBJ1-1, with D possibly matching TRBD1 (5 bases). Trimming pared 6 bases from V and 3 bases from J, leaving 23 bases between. The CDR3 loop spans 17 amino acids. Germline V gives CDR1 LNHDA, CDR2 SQIVND (reference sequence). CDR3 amino acids: CASSPKWGWGGDTEAFF. The CDR3 DNA is TGTGCCAGTAGCCCAAAATGGGGGTGGGGAGGTGACACTGAAGCTTTCTTT.

The CDR3 DNA follows: TGTGCCAGCAGCCCGCTACGCGGGGAGCTGTTTTTT. Its translation is CASSPLRGELFF. J is TRBJ2-2 and V is TRBV13; D gene uncertain. Trimming removed 5 bases at V and 7 bases at J, with 8 bases between. In germline, CDR1 is PRHDT, CDR2 FYEKMQ (reference sequence). The CDR3 loop spans 12 amino acids.

The count of this clone is one. V gene TRBV18 combines with J gene TRBJ2-2; D perhaps matches TRBD1 (5 bases). The CDR3 contains 15 residues. V was shortened by 2 bases and J by 2 bases, with 9 bases between the two germline ends. CDR1 and CDR2 from the germline V gene are KGHSH and LQKENI. For the CDR3, the DNA is TGTGCCAGCTCACCATGGACACCTAACACCGGGGAGCTGTTTTTT. It specifies CASSPWTPNTGELFF.

The J gene is TRBJ1-4, the V gene TRBV4-1; 7 bases fit TRBD1. Germline V lookup: CDR1 MGHRA, CDR2 YSYEKL. The V segment lost 4 bases and the J segment 4 bases; nucleotides outside the gene matches: 6. The CDR3 extends over 15 amino acids. The CDR3 coding sequence is TGCGCCAGCAGCCCGTGGGACAGCCTTAATGAAAAACTGTTTTTT. Protein sequence: CASSPWDSLNEKLFF.

This rearrangement joins TRBV5-1 to TRBJ2-7; perhaps TRBD1 as D (6 bases). CDR3 size: 13 residues. Germline V CDR1 and CDR2: SGHRS, YFSETQ. Trimming shortened V by 3 bases and J by 0 bases, and 7 bases separated the two germline ends. The CDR3 here is CASSYRDSYEQYF. The CDR3 nucleotides read TGCGCCAGCAGCTACAGGGACTCCTACGAGCAGTACTTC.

This clone was observed a single time. V and J are TRBV28 and TRBJ1-2, with 7 positions matching TRBD1. With V trimmed by 3 bases and J by 6 bases, 10 bases remained unmatched. The CDR3 has 15 amino acids. The germline gives CDR1 MDHEN, CDR2 SYDVKM. CDR3 sequence: CASSLSRGLVDGYTF. CDR3 DNA sequence: TGTGCCAGCAGTTTGAGTAGGGGGCTTGTCGATGGCTACACCTTC.

The chain links TRBV4-2 to TRBJ1-2; D not resolved. The CDR3 is 15 residues long. The V gene's germline CDR1 is LGHNA and CDR2 YNFKEQ. V gave up 0 bases and J gave up 3 bases, with 11 bases separating them. The CDR3 DNA is TGTGCCAGCAGCCAAGATAGCGCGGCAGACTATGGCTACACCTTC. Amino acids: CASSQDSAADYGYTF.